The rows below give T cell receptor beta chains drawn from one sample of a study of blood T cell repertoires in COVID-19. The table came from immunoSEQ multiplex PCR; TCRdb's copy has only in-frame clones and leaves some out. The sample contains 300,000 to 350,000 clones, approximately 92% of which appear only once. Material: peripheral blood. Receptors originate from a young woman with COVID-19, enrolled during active disease. CDR3s include the opening cysteine and the closing phenylalanine or tryptophan. D genes are given only for firm matches. Expanded clones are given a class, and other clones once, few, many or no size at all.

cdr3_aa | cdr3_nt | j_call | clone_size | d_call | v_call
CASSLTSGSSDTQYF | TGTGCCAGCAGCTTAACTAGCGGGAGTTCAGATACGCAGTATTTT | TRBJ2-3 | - | TRBD2 | TRBV7-3
CASSPKGGDTEAFF | TGCGCCAGCAGCCCTAAAGGGGGGGACACTGAAGCTTTCTTT | TRBJ1-1 | - | - | TRBV4-1
CAWSRDRGGGNQPQHF | TGTGCCTGGAGCCGGGACAGGGGGGGTGGGAATCAGCCCCAGCATTTT | TRBJ1-5 | - | TRBD1 | TRBV30
CASSQEGREGEKLFF | TGTGCCAGCAGCCAAGAAGGAAGGGAGGGTGAAAAACTGTTTTTT | TRBJ1-4 | few | - | TRBV3-1/TRBV3-2
CASRKGGISNQPQHF | TGTGCCAGTAGGAAAGGGGGCATTAGCAATCAGCCCCAGCATTTT | TRBJ1-5 | - | TRBD1 | TRBV19
CASSLPGTSSGNTIYF | TGTGCCAGCAGTTTACCCGGGACAAGCTCTGGAAACACCATATATTTT | TRBJ1-3 | - | - | TRBV28
CASSQRTGRGYTF | TGTGCCAGCAGCCAGAGGACAGGGCGGGGCTACACCTTC | TRBJ1-2 | - | TRBD1 | TRBV27
CASSVTGNSNQPQHF | TGTGCCAGTAGTGTGACAGGCAATAGCAATCAGCCCCAGCATTTT | TRBJ1-5 | - | - | TRBV19
CASSPGPGDYEQYF | TGCGCCAGCAGCCCAGGACCGGGGGATTACGAGCAGTACTTC | TRBJ2-7 | - | - | TRBV5-1
CASSVGAGVQETQYF | TGTGCCAGCAGCGTAGGGGCAGGGGTCCAAGAGACCCAGTACTTC | TRBJ2-5 | - | - | TRBV9
CASSYSGGSGNEQFF | TGTGCCAGCAGTTACTCGGGCGGGAGCGGAAATGAGCAGTTCTTC | TRBJ2-1 | - | TRBD2 | TRBV6-5
CAWSVGGTQTQYF | TGTGCCTGGAGTGTGGGAGGGACTCAGACCCAGTACTTC | TRBJ2-5 | - | TRBD2 | TRBV30
CASIRRARGSSYNSPLHF | TGTGCCAGCATTCGTAGGGCCAGGGGAAGCTCCTATAATTCACCCCTCCACTTT | TRBJ1-6 | - | - | TRBV2
CASSLPWPLTREDQETQYF | TGTGCCAGCAGTTTACCCTGGCCCCTTACGCGGGAGGACCAAGAGACCCAGTACTTC | TRBJ2-5 | once | TRBD2 | TRBV27
CATSDGLASSYNEQFF | TGTGCCACCAGTGATGGACTAGCGAGCTCCTACAATGAGCAGTTCTTC | TRBJ2-1 | - | TRBD2 | TRBV24-1
CASSIAWDRDYEQYF | TGTGCCAGTAGTATAGCCTGGGACAGGGACTACGAGCAGTACTTC | TRBJ2-7 | - | TRBD1 | TRBV19
CASSYPFGLAGGYNEQFF | TGTGCCAGCAGTTACCCTTTCGGACTAGCGGGAGGCTACAATGAGCAGTTCTTC | TRBJ2-1 | - | TRBD2 | TRBV6-2/TRBV6-3
CASGGGNEQFF | TGTGCCAGCGGGGGGGGCAATGAGCAGTTCTTC | TRBJ2-1 | once | TRBD2 | TRBV6-4
CASKRERGSPLHF | TGTGCCAGTAAACGCGAAAGGGGTTCACCCCTCCACTTT | TRBJ1-6 | - | - | TRBV19
CASSLLYQGLSNTGELFF | TGTGCCAGCAGCTTGTTATACCAGGGGCTATCGAACACCGGGGAGCTGTTTTTT | TRBJ2-2 | few | - | TRBV5-8
CASNPSGRAGAGELFF | TGTGCCAGCAACCCTAGCGGGAGGGCCGGCGCCGGGGAGCTGTTTTTT | TRBJ2-2 | few | TRBD2 | TRBV2
CASTPRGQGYNEQFF | TGTGCCAGCACTCCTCGGGGACAGGGGTACAATGAGCAGTTCTTC | TRBJ2-1 | - | TRBD1 | TRBV27
CASRVGGAGYGYTF | TGTGCCAGTAGGGTTGGGGGGGCGGGTTATGGCTACACCTTC | TRBJ1-2 | - | - | TRBV27
CASSSQASYGYTF | TGTGCCAGCAGTTCACAGGCTTCCTATGGCTACACCTTC | TRBJ1-2 | few | - | TRBV27
CATSRDPGTGTDTQYF | TGTGCCACCAGCAGAGATCCGGGGACAGGGACAGATACGCAGTATTTT | TRBJ2-3 | many | TRBD1 | TRBV15
CASSLGSTATNEKLFF | TGCGCCAGCAGCTTGGGATCTACTGCAACTAATGAAAAACTGTTTTTT | TRBJ1-4 | - | - | TRBV5-1
CASSMRDRWNEQFF | TGTGCCAGTAGTATGAGGGACAGGTGGAATGAGCAGTTCTTC | TRBJ2-1 | once | TRBD1 | TRBV19
CASSDPRGYQPQHF | TGTGCCAGCAGTGACCCCCGAGGGTATCAGCCCCAGCATTTT | TRBJ1-5 | - | - | TRBV2
CASSLATDTEAFF | TGTGCCAGCAGCTTAGCCACAGACACTGAAGCTTTCTTT | TRBJ1-1 | - | - | TRBV7-9
CASAVAGGGTDTQYF | TGTGCCAGCGCCGTCGCCGGGGGGGGGACAGATACGCAGTATTTT | TRBJ2-3 | - | TRBD2 | TRBV7-2
CASSVAGTVNQPQHF | TGTGCCAGCAGCGTTGCCGGGACAGTCAATCAGCCCCAGCATTTT | TRBJ1-5 | - | TRBD1 | TRBV7-2
CASSLAPREATLGTQYF | TGTGCCAGCAGCTTAGCGCCGCGGGAGGCCACTTTGGGTACGCAGTATTTT | TRBJ2-3 | - | TRBD2 | TRBV7-9
CASADRVGSQPQHF | TGCGCCAGCGCGGACAGGGTGGGAAGCCAGCCCCAGCATTTT | TRBJ1-5 | - | TRBD1 | TRBV4-1